This T cell receptor beta chain emerged from a study of CD8+ T cells in alopecia areata. RNA extraction and reverse transcription yielded cDNA as sequencing template. Sequenced by immunoSEQ multiplex PCR; TCRdb stores in-frame clones only, minus some. There are 200,000 to 250,000 clones in the sample; around 67% occur only once, and approximately 1.2% lies in the top ten. The CDR3 totals 13 residues. Germline V gene data show CDR1 as SSHAT and CDR2 as FNYEAQ (reference sequence). Comment on this clone: The junction departs from the called germline gene at one end, perhaps through a read error.

Sequencing used CD4+ T cells sorted from blood, obtained at week 0. The chain has TRBV7-7 and TRBJ1-1, with D possibly being TRBD1 (6 bases). This receptor was identified in a human donor with alopecia areata. CDR3 region: CASSLDRRTEAFF. DNA for the CDR3: TGTGCTAGCAGCTTAGACAGGAGGACTGAAGCTTTCTTT.